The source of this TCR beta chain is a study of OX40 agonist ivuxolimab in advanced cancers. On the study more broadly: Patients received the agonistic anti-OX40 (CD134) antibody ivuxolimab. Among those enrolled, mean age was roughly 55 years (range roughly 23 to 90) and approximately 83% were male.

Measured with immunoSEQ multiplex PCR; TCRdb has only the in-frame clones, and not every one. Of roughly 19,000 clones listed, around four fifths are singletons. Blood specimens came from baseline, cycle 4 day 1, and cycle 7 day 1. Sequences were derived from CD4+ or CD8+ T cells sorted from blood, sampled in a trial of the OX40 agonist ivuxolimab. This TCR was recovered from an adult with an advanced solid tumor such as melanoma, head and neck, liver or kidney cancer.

The DNA for the CDR3 is TGTGCCAGTAGTATGTTCAATGGTGGTGAAAAACTGTTTTTT. It encodes CASSMFNGGEKLFF. The V call is TRBV19, the J call TRBJ1-4, with no clear D. Germline V gene data show CDR1 as LNHDA and CDR2 as SQIVND (reference sequence). V lost 3 bases, J lost 7 bases, and 12 bases lay in between. This CDR3 has 14 residues.